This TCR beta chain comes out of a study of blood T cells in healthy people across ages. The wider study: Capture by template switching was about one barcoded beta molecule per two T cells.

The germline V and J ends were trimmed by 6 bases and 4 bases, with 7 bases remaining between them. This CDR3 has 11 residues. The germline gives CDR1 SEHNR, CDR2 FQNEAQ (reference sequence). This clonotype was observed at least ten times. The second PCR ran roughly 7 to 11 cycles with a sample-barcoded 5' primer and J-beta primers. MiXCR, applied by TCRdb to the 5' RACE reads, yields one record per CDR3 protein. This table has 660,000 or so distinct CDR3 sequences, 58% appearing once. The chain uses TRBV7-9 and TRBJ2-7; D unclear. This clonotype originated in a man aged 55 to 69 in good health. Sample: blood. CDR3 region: CASRGLYEQYF. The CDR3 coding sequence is TGTGCCAGCAGGGGCTTATACGAGCAGTACTTC.